Listed below are T cell receptor beta chains from one sample, sequenced in a study of cytomegalovirus exposure and HLA in healthy donors. Assay used: immunoSEQ multiplex PCR; TCRdb lists only in-frame clones, some missing. The sample lists about 110,000 clones, about 70% occurring once. The sample taken for sequencing was PBMCs. The source is a man aged 25 to 45 in good health and CMV-seronegative. Both conserved end residues are part of each CDR3. The order of the fields is V gene, J gene, CDR3 protein.

v_call: TRBV5-1; j_call: TRBJ2-7; cdr3_aa: CASSRSGTGVYEQYF
v_call: TRBV28; j_call: TRBJ2-2; cdr3_aa: CASSFLKGGGLGELFF
v_call: TRBV29-1; j_call: TRBJ2-1; cdr3_aa: CSVGRRQAFYNEQFF
v_call: TRBV6-5; j_call: TRBJ2-2; cdr3_aa: CASRAGTANTGELFF
v_call: TRBV5-5; j_call: TRBJ1-1; cdr3_aa: CASLFSRDMNTEAFF
v_call: TRBV5-6; j_call: TRBJ1-2; cdr3_aa: CASTNGGPGNNYGYTF
v_call: TRBV12-1; j_call: TRBJ2-7; cdr3_aa: CASSFVGTGRYEQYF
v_call: TRBV5-1; j_call: TRBJ1-1; cdr3_aa: CASTPDRNTEAFF
v_call: TRBV28; j_call: TRBJ1-4; cdr3_aa: CASTTLRQGSNEKLFF
v_call: TRBV18; j_call: TRBJ2-7; cdr3_aa: CASSPFGTSGSEQYF
v_call: TRBV11-3; j_call: TRBJ2-1; cdr3_aa: CASSWTSGSDEQFF
v_call: TRBV15; j_call: TRBJ2-2; cdr3_aa: CATGDRGYTGELFF
v_call: TRBV28; j_call: TRBJ2-1; cdr3_aa: CASSPSAGLAGEGEQFF
v_call: TRBV9; j_call: TRBJ2-7; cdr3_aa: CASSVAGASSYEQYF
v_call: TRBV5-4; j_call: TRBJ1-1; cdr3_aa: CASSSRVMNTEAFF
v_call: TRBV6-6; j_call: TRBJ1-4; cdr3_aa: CASQDRGDEKLFF
v_call: TRBV19; j_call: TRBJ2-7; cdr3_aa: CASSYTRTGGYEQYF
v_call: TRBV20-1; j_call: TRBJ1-1; cdr3_aa: CSARDGPEAFF
v_call: TRBV6-5; j_call: TRBJ1-5; cdr3_aa: CASKRDRGSNQPQHF
v_call: TRBV29-1; j_call: TRBJ2-3; cdr3_aa: CSVSGLAGSPDTQYF
v_call: TRBV27; j_call: TRBJ1-1; cdr3_aa: CASSTDRGNTEAFF
v_call: TRBV6-1; j_call: TRBJ2-3; cdr3_aa: CASSLAGGADTQYF
v_call: TRBV30; j_call: TRBJ1-2; cdr3_aa: CAWSRTGLDGYTF
v_call: TRBV9; j_call: TRBJ2-5; cdr3_aa: CASSVAVAGGTQYF
v_call: TRBV5-6; j_call: TRBJ2-7; cdr3_aa: CASSYGTGGFYEQYF
v_call: TRBV29-1; j_call: TRBJ2-1; cdr3_aa: CSVRTSGHYNEQFF
v_call: TRBV11-3; j_call: TRBJ1-1; cdr3_aa: CASSLKQGINTEAFF
v_call: TRBV28; j_call: TRBJ2-7; cdr3_aa: CASSQVGQGAYEQYF
v_call: TRBV7-2; j_call: TRBJ2-1; cdr3_aa: CASSLWTSGRGEQFF
v_call: TRBV5-4; j_call: TRBJ2-5; cdr3_aa: CASSLGASGSLETQYF
v_call: TRBV19; j_call: TRBJ1-1; cdr3_aa: CASSIGGQGTEAFF
v_call: TRBV7-2; j_call: TRBJ1-1; cdr3_aa: CASSLGLGAGTEAFF
v_call: TRBV9; j_call: TRBJ2-7; cdr3_aa: CASSATGTSGGCEQYF
v_call: TRBV10-3; j_call: TRBJ1-2; cdr3_aa: CAISVGLTGVGYTF
v_call: TRBV6-5; j_call: TRBJ1-5; cdr3_aa: CASCKGGGNQPQHF
v_call: TRBV28; j_call: TRBJ1-1; cdr3_aa: CASSLTGGRTEAFF
v_call: TRBV11-3; j_call: TRBJ2-2; cdr3_aa: CASSRDRMNTGELFF
v_call: TRBV28; j_call: TRBJ2-3; cdr3_aa: CASSFGIRTDTQYF
v_call: TRBV28; j_call: TRBJ2-1; cdr3_aa: CASREGGGNEQFF
v_call: TRBV2; j_call: TRBJ2-7; cdr3_aa: CAYSENWGLSEQYF
v_call: TRBV4-2; j_call: TRBJ1-2; cdr3_aa: CASSRDREPSGYTF
v_call: TRBV2; j_call: TRBJ2-1; cdr3_aa: CASSGQGRRNEQFF
v_call: TRBV18; j_call: TRBJ1-1; cdr3_aa: CASSPTGDTEAFF
v_call: TRBV10-3; j_call: TRBJ2-7; cdr3_aa: CAISDPLGPGQGSYEQYF